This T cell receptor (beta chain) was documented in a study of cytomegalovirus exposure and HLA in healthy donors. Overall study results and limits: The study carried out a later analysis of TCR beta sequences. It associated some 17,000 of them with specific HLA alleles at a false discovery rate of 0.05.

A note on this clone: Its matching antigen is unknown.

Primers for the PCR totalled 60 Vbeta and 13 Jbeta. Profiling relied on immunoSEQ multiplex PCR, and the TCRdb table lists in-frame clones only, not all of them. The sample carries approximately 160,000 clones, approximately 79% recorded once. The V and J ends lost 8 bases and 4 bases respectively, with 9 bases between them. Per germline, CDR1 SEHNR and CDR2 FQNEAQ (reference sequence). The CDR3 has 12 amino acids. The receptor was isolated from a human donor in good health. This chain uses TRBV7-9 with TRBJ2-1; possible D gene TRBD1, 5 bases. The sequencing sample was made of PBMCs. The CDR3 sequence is CASVGLYNEQFF. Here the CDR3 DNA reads TGTGCCAGCGTGGGGCTGTACAATGAGCAGTTCTTC.